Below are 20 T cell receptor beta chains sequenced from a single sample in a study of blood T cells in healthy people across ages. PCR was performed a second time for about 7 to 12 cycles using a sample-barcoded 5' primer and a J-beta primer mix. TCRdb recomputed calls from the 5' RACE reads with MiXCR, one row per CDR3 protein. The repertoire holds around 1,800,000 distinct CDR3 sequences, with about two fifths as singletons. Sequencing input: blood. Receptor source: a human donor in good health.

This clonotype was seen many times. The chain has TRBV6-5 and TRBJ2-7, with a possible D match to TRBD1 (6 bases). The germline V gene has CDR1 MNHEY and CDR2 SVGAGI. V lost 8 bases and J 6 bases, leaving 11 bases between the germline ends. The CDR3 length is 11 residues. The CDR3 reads CASGRGGEQYF. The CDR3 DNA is TGTGCCAGCGGGCGAGGGGGCGAGCAGTACTTC.

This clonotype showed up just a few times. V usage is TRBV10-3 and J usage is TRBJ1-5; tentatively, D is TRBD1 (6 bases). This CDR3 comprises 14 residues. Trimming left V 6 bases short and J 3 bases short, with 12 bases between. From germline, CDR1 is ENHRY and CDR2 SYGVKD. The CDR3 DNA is TGTGCCATCAGCTCCGACAGGCTCAATCAGCCCCAGCATTTT. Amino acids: CAISSDRLNQPQHF.

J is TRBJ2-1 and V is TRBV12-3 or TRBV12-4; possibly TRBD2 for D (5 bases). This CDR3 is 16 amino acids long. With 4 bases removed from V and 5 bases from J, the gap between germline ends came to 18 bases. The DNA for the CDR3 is TGTGCCAGCAGTTCCCATTCGGGGAAAATTAACAATGAGCAGTTCTTC. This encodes CASSSHSGKINNEQFF.

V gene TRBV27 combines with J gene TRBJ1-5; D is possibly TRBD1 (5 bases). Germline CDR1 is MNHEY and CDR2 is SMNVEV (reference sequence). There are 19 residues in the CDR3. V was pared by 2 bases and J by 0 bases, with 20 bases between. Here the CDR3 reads CASSLGRGTGAHSNQPQHF. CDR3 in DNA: TGTGCCAGCAGTTTAGGGCGGGGTACCGGGGCACATAGCAATCAGCCCCAGCATTTT.

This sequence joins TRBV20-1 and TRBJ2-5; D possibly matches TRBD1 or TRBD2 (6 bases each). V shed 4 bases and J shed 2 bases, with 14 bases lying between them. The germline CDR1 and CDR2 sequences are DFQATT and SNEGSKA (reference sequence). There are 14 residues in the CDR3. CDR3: CSAKGGTTQETQYF. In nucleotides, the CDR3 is TGCAGTGCTAAGGGGGGTACTACGCAAGAGACCCAGTACTTC.

Written as DNA, the CDR3 is TGTGCCAGCAGCTTAGGGACAGGCGCTTCCATAGATACGCAGTATTTT. This translates into CASSLGTGASIDTQYF. V usage is TRBV7-6 and J usage is TRBJ2-3, with 7 bases that match TRBD1. This CDR3 comprises 16 residues. V lost 1 base and J lost 5; bases outside the gene matches: 9. Germline CDR1 reads SGHVS; CDR2 reads FNYEAQ.

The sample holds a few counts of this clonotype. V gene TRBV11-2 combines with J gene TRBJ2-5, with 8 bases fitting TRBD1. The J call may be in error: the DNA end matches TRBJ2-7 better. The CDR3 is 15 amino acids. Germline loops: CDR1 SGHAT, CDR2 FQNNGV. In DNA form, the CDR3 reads TGTGCCAGCAGCTTAGTCAGGGGGCGCATCGACGAGCAGTACTTC. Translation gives CASSLVRGRIDEQYF.

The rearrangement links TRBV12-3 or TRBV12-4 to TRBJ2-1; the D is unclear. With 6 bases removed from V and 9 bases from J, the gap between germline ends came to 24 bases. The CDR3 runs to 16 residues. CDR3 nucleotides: TGTGCCAGCAGCCGGACCGCAGAGCCCCCAGTGAGTGAGCAGTTCTTC. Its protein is CASSRTAEPPVSEQFF.

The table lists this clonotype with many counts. Here the CDR3 reads CASSSLGYGYTF. CDR3 DNA sequence: TGTGCCAGCAGCTCCCTGGGCTATGGCTACACCTTC. The chain recombines TRBV7-2 with TRBJ1-2; D is ambiguous. Trimming took 4 bases from V and 4 from J, leaving 7 bases between them. Germline V lookup: CDR1 SGHTA, CDR2 FQGNSA. This CDR3 region has 12 residues.

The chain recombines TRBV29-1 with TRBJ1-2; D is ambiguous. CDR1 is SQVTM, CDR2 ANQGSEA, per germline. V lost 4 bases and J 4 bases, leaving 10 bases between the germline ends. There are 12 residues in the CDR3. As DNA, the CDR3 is TGCAGCGTTGGTTTCCTGGGCTATGGCTACACCTTC. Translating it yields CSVGFLGYGYTF. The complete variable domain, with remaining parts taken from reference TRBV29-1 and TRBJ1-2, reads SAVISQKPSRDICQRGTSLTIQCQVDSQVTMMFWYRQQPGQSLTLIATANQGSEATYESGFVIDKFPISRPNLTFSTLTVSNMSPEDSSIYLCSVGFLGYGYTFGSGTRLTVV.

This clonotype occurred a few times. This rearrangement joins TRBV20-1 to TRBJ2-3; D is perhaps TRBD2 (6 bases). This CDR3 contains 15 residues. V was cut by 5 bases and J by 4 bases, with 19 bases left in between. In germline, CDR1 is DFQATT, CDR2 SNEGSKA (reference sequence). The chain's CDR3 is CSAAGPSFLADTQYF. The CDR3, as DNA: TGCAGTGCTGCGGGACCTTCTTTTTTAGCAGATACGCAGTATTTT.

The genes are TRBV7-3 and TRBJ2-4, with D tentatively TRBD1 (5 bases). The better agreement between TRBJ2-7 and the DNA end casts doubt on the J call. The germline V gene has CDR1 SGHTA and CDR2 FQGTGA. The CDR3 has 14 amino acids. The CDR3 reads CASSLNQGTYEQYF. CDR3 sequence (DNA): TGTGCCAGCAGCTTAAATCAGGGTACCTACGAGCAGTACTTC.

The CDR3 is CASRWAGVRNTEAFF. The CDR3 DNA reads as TGTGCCAGCAGGTGGGCAGGCGTTCGGAACACTGAAGCTTTCTTT. V and J are TRBV12-3 or TRBV12-4 and TRBJ1-1; no clear D. This CDR3 comprises 15 residues. V was pared by 6 bases and J by 1 base, with 15 bases between.

CDR3 DNA: TGTGCTAGTGGTTTTGTCGGCACTGAAGCTTTCTTT. As protein: CASGFVGTEAFF. This chain connects TRBV12-5 to TRBJ1-1; D unresolved. The CDR3 spans 12 residues. In germline, CDR1 is LGHNT, CDR2 FRNRAP. Trimming stripped 3 bases from V and 4 bases from J, with 6 bases between.

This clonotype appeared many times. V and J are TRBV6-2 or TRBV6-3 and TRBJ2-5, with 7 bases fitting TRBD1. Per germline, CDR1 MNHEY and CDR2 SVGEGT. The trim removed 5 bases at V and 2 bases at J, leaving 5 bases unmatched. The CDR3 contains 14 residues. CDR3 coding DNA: TGTGCCAGCAGTACCGGGACAGAACAAGAGACCCAGTACTTC. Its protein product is CASSTGTEQETQYF.

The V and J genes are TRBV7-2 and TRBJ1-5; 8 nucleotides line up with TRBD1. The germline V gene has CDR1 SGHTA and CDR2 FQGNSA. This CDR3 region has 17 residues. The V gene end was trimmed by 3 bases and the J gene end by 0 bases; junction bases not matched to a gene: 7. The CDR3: CASSLGTGDFSNQPQHF. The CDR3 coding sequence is TGTGCCAGCAGCTTGGGGACAGGAGATTTTAGCAATCAGCCCCAGCATTTT.

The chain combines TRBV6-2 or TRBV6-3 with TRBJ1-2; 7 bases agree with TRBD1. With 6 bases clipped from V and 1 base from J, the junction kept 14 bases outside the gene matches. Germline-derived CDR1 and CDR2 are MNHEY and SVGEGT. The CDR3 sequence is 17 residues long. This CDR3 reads CASSPGSGQALNYGYTF. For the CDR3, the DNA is TGTGCCAGCAGCCCGGGGTCCGGACAGGCACTTAACTATGGCTACACCTTC.

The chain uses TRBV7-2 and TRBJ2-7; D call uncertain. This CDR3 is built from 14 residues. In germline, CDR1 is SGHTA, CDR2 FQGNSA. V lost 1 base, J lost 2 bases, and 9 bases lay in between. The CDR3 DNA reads TGTGCCAGCAGCTTAGAGTCCAGTACCTACGAGCAGTACTTC. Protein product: CASSLESSTYEQYF.

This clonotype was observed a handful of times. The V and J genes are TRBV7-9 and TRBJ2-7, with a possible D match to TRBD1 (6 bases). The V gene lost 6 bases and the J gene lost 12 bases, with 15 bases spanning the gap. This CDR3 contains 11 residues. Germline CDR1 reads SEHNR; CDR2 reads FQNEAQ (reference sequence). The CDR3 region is CASRAEGVMYF. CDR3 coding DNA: TGTGCCAGCAGAGCCGAGGGGGTCATGTACTTC.

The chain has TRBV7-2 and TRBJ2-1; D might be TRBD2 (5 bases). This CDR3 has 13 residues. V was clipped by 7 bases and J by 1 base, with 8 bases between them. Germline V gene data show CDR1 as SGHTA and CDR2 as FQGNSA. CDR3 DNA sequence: TGTGCCAGCAAGGGAGTATCCTACAATGAGCAGTTCTTC. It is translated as CASKGVSYNEQFF. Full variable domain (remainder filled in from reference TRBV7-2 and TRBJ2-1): GAGVSQSPSNKVTEKGKDVELRCDPISGHTALYWYRQSLGQGLEFLIYFQGNSAPDKSGLPSDRFSAERTGGSVSTLTIQRTQQEDSAVYLCASKGVSYNEQFFGPGTRLTVL.